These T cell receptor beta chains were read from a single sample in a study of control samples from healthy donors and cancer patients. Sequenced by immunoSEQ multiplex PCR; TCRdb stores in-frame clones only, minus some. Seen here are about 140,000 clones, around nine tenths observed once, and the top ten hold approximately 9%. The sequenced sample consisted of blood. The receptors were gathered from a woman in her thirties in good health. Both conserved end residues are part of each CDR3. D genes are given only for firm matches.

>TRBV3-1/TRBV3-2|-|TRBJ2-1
CASSPGGANVYEQFF
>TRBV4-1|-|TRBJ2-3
CARSRQGTGTDTQYF
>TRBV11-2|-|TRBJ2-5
CASRLHEETQYF
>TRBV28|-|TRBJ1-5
CASRIEGFSNQPQHF
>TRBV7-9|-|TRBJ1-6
CASSSTGRNSPLHF
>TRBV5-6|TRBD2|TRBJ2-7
CASSKPPGLASEQYF
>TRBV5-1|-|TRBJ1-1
CASSLSNTEAFF
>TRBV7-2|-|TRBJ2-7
CASSLAHEQYF
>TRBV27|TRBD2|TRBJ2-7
CASSLRAGAGYEQYF
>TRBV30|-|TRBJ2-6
CAWSSGSGANVLTF
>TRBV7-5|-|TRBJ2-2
CVRSLGLCDSGKMTGGELFF
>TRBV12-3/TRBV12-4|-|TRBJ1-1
CASSPGHRGEAFF
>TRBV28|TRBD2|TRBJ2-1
CASSYPRTSGSRISYNEQFF
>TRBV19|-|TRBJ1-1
CASSNNRNARTEAFF
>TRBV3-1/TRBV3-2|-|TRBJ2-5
CASSHRPTKETQYF
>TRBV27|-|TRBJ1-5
CASSLRRADPQHF
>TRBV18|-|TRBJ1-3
CASSPTESGNTIYF
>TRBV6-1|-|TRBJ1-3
CASSEAPSGNTIYF
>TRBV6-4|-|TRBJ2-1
CASSDSGGQPYNEQFF
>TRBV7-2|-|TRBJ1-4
CASSGPDRANEKLFF
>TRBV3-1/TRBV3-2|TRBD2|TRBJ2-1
CASSQGGWREGGEQFF
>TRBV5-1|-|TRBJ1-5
CASSALQGNQPQHF
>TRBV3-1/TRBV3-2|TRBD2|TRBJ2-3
CASSPTRGVRTDTQYF
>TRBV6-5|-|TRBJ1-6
CASSNERNSPLHF
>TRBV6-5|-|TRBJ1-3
CASTAGGPGNTIYF
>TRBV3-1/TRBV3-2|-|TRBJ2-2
CASSRRGPTGELFF
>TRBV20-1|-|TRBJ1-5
CSASSRDTAQPQHF
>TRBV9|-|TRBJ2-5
CASSRWDTEETQYF
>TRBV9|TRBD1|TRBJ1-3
CASSVQTGKRGDTIYF
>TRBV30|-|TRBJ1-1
CAWSAGQGIGEAFF
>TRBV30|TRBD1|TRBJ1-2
CAWSPGRDRGGYTF
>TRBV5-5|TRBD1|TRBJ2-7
CASSLGGPYEQYF
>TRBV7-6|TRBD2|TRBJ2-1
CASSSPAGRGEQFF
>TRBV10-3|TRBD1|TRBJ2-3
CAITGTGDDTQYF
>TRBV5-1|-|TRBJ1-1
CASSFNWNTEAFF
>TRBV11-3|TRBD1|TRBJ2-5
CASSLDGQGEETQYF
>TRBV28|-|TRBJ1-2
CATTSPTRWWYGYTF
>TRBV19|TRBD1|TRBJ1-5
CASSIGRGDRVGLSNQPQHF
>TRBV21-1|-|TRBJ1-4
CASSNGDRPNEKLFF
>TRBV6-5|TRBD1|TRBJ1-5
CASSYGQGENQPQHF
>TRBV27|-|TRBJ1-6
CASSLNYMGSPLHF
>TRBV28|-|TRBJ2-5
CASSSLPGTRKQETQYF
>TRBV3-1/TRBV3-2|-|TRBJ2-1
CASSLGTPRWGEQFF
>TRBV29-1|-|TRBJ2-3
CSVQRDTTDTQYF
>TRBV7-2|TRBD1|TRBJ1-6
CASSSSTGQIGSPLHF
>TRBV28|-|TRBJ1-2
CASSLNAYSGYTF
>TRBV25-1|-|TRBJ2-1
CASSEPNIYNEQFF
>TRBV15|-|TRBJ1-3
CATSRDRGRNTIYF
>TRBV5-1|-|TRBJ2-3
CASSLGSTDTQYF
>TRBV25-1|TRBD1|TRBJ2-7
CASSAWGQNYEQYF
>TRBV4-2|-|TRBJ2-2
CASSQGTARRNTGELFF
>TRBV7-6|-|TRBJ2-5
CASSETRRVQETQYF
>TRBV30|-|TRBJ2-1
CAWSVQSYNEQFF
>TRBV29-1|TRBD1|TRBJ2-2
CSVVIQGARTGELFF